The 5 T cell receptor beta chains in this list originate from one sample, sequenced in a study of early T cells in non-severe SARS-CoV-2 infection. TCRdb used MiXCR to reprocess the 5' RACE reads, holding one entry per CDR3 protein. Of 95,000 to 110,000 distinct CDR3 sequences listed, 11% are singletons. Sequencing was carried out using whole blood. The source is an adult who was a healthcare worker with PCR-confirmed SARS-CoV-2 infection or an uninfected control (not recorded which).

This chain uses TRBV28 with TRBJ1-1; D ambiguous. With 3 bases removed from V and 0 bases from J, the gap between germline ends came to 8 bases. Germline CDR1 reads MDHEN; CDR2 reads SYDVKM. CDR3 length: 14 residues. CDR3 nucleotides: TGTGCCAGCAGTTTGGGGTTAATGAACACTGAAGCTTTCTTT. Translated: CASSLGLMNTEAFF.

A few counts support this clonotype. V usage is TRBV7-2 and J usage is TRBJ2-1, with 8 bases identical to TRBD2. The V and J ends lost 3 bases and 1 base, in that order; junction bases with no gene match: 5. Germline V gives CDR1 SGHTA, CDR2 FQGNSA. The CDR3 has 16 residues. The CDR3 spells CASSLVSSGSYNEQFF. For the CDR3, the DNA is TGTGCCAGCAGCTTGGTTTCTAGCGGGTCCTACAATGAGCAGTTCTTC.

The table lists this clonotype with a few counts. The J gene is TRBJ2-7, the V gene TRBV5-1; TRBD1 matches at 8 bases. There are 14 residues in the CDR3. CDR1 is SGHRS and CDR2 is YFSETQ in the germline V gene. V shed 3 bases, J shed 3 bases, and the junction held 5 bases outside the gene matches. The CDR3 spells CASSSRQGNYEQYF. CDR3 nucleotide sequence: TGCGCCAGCAGCTCCCGACAGGGGAACTACGAGCAGTACTTC.

This clonotype was seen a handful of times. This chain uses TRBV2 with TRBJ2-2; TRBD1 might be the D (6 bases). Germline-derived CDR1 and CDR2 are SNHLY and FYNNEI. Between the trimmed V and J ends, which lost 8 bases and 7 bases, there was a span of 14 bases. CDR3 length: 13 amino acids. CDR3 nucleotides: TGTGCCAGCGGGACATCTTATTACGGGGAGCTGTTTTTT. Translation: CASGTSYYGELFF.

This clonotype was detected many times. The CDR3 DNA sequence: TGCAGTGCTAGAGAGACCGCTAGCGACTACAATGAGCAGTTCTTC. It specifies CSARETASDYNEQFF. The rearrangement joins TRBV20-1 to TRBJ2-1; possibly TRBD2 for D (6 bases). This CDR3 spans 15 amino acids. The V end lost 0 bases, the J end lost 3 bases, and 12 bases lay between the germline ends. CDR1 is DFQATT, CDR2 SNEGSKA, per germline (reference sequence).